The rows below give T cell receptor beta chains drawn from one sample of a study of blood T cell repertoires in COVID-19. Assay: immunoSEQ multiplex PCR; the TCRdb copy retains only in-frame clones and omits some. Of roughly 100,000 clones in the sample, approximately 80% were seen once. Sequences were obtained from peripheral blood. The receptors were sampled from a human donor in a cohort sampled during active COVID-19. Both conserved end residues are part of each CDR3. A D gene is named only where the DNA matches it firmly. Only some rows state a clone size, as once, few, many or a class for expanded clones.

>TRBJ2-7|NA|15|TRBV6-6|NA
CASRYGLSSSYEQYF
TGTGCCAGTCGTTACGGACTTTCGAGCTCCTACGAGCAGTACTTC
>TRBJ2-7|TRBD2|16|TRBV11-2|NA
CASSDNSGGFSYEQYF
TGTGCCAGCAGCGATAATAGCGGGGGCTTTTCCTACGAGCAGTACTTC
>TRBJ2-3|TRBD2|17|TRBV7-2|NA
CASSGTSGGLNTDTQYF
TGTGCCAGCAGCGGGACTAGCGGGGGGCTCAACACAGATACGCAGTATTTT
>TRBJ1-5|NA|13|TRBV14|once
CASSQDPRSPQHF
TGTGCCAGCAGCCAAGACCCCCGGTCGCCCCAGCATTTT
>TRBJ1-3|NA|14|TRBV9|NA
CASSVVDTGNTIYF
TGTGCCAGCAGCGTAGTTGACACTGGAAACACCATATATTTT
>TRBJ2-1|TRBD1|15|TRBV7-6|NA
CASSRTGGAYNEQFF
TGTGCCAGCAGCCGGACAGGGGGCGCCTACAATGAGCAGTTCTTC
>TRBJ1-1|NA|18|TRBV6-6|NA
CASSQPPGRQVGNTEAFF
TGTGCCAGCAGTCAACCGCCAGGCCGACAGGTGGGGAACACTGAAGCTTTCTTT
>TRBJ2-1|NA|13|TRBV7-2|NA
CASSLDWSKEQFF
TGTGCCAGCAGCCTGGACTGGAGTAAGGAGCAGTTCTTC
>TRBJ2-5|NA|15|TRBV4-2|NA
CASSQDADFQETQYF
TGTGCCAGCAGCCAAGATGCTGACTTTCAAGAGACCCAGTACTTC
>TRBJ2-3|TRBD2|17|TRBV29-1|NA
CSVTWTSGGAGTDTQYF
TGCAGCGTTACCTGGACTAGCGGGGGGGCCGGCACAGATACGCAGTATTTT
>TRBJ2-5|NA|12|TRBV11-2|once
CASALAGKTQYF
TGTGCCAGCGCGTTGGCAGGGAAGACCCAGTACTTC
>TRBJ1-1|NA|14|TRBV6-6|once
CASSSTGIATEAFF
TGTGCCAGCAGTTCGACTGGTATCGCCACTGAAGCTTTCTTT
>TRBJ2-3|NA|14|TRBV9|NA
CASSSQRPADTQYF
TGTGCCAGCAGCTCTCAACGCCCTGCGGATACGCAGTATTTT
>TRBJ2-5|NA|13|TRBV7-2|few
CASSLVDQETQYF
TGTGCCAGCAGCTTAGTAGACCAAGAGACCCAGTACTTC
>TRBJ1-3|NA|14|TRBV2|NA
CASSDRGLGNTIYF
TGTGCCAGCAGTGATCGGGGGTTGGGAAACACCATATATTTT
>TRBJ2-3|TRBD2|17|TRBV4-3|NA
CASSQVGGGVLTDTQYF
TGCGCCAGCAGCCAAGTGGGCGGGGGGGTCCTCACAGATACGCAGTATTTT
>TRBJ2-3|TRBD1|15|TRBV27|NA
CASSSGQLFTDTQYF
TGTGCCAGCAGTTCGGGACAGCTTTTCACAGATACGCAGTATTTT
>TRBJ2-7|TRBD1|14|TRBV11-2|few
CASSYGTGAYEQYF
TGTGCCAGCAGCTACGGGACAGGAGCCTACGAGCAGTACTTC
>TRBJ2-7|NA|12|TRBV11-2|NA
CASSPREAEQYF
TGTGCCAGCAGCCCAAGGGAGGCCGAGCAGTACTTC
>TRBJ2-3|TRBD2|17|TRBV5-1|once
CASSSRTSGGYADTQYF
TGCGCCAGCAGCTCTAGGACTAGCGGGGGTTATGCAGATACGCAGTATTTT
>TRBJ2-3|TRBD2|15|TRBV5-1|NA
CASSLGLAATDTQYF
TGCGCCAGCAGCTTGGGGCTAGCGGCTACAGATACGCAGTATTTT
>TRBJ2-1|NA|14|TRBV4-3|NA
CASSQEGHYNEQFF
TGCGCCAGCAGCCAAGAGGGACACTACAATGAGCAGTTCTTC
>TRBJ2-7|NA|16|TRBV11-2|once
CASSSLLTGGVYEQYF
TGTGCCAGCAGCTCCCTGTTGACAGGCGGCGTCTACGAGCAGTACTTC
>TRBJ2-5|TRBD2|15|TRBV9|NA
CASSGLAGGGETQYF
TGTGCCAGCAGCGGACTAGCGGGGGGTGGTGAGACCCAGTACTTC
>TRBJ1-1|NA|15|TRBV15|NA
CATSRDLRMNTEAFF
TGTGCCACCAGCAGAGATCTGAGGATGAACACTGAAGCTTTCTTT
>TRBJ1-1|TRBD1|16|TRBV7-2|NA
CASRRDRTTMNTEAFF
TGTGCCAGCAGGCGGGACAGAACTACCATGAACACTGAAGCTTTCTTT
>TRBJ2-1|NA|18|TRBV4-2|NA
CASSQDGGYAGGFDEQFF
TGTGCCAGCAGCCAAGATGGGGGCTACGCCGGGGGGTTCGATGAGCAGTTCTTC
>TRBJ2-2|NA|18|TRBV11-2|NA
CASSLAASWHANTGELFF
TGTGCCAGCAGCTTGGCGGCCTCCTGGCACGCGAACACCGGGGAGCTGTTTTTT
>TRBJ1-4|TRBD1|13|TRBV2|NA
CASSRGRDEKLFF
TGTGCCAGCTCCAGGGGGCGCGATGAAAAACTGTTTTTT
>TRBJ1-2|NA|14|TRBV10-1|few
CASSPRVDRYGYTF
TGCGCCAGCAGTCCTCGGGTTGACAGGTATGGCTACACCTTC
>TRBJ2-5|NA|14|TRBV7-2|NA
CASSLAGGGETQYF
TGTGCCAGCAGCTTAGCAGGGGGGGGAGAGACCCAGTACTTC
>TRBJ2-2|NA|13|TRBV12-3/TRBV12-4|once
CASRAQGPGELFF
TGTGCCAGCAGGGCACAGGGCCCCGGGGAGCTGTTTTTT
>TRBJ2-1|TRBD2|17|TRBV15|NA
CATSRTSTSVGYNEQFF
TGTGCCACCAGCAGAACTTCGACTAGCGTCGGCTACAATGAGCAGTTCTTC
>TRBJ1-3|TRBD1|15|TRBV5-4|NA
CASSRDRGAGNTIYF
TGTGCCAGCAGCCGCGACAGGGGGGCTGGAAACACCATATATTTT
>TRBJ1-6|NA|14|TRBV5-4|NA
CASSYTGNNSPLHF
TGTGCCAGCAGCTACACAGGGAATAATTCACCCCTCCACTTT
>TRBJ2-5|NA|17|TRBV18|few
CASSPNSPGQGEETQYF
TGTGCCAGCTCACCCAATTCACCAGGACAAGGGGAAGAGACCCAGTACTTC
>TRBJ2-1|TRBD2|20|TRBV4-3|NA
CASSQDPVTSGGPSYNEQFF
TGCGCCAGCAGCCAAGATCCCGTGACTAGCGGGGGGCCGTCCTACAATGAGCAGTTCTTC
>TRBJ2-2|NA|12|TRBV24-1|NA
CAASRTGGELFF
TGTGCCGCGAGTAGAACTGGCGGGGAGCTGTTTTTT
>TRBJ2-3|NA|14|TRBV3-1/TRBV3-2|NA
CASSLQGITDTQYF
TGTGCCAGCAGCCTACAGGGTATCACAGATACGCAGTATTTT
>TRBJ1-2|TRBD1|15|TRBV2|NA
CASSPLMTGGSGYTF
TGTGCCAGCAGTCCCCTCATGACAGGGGGCAGCGGCTACACCTTC
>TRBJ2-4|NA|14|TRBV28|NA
CASSWGGRPDIQYF
TGTGCCAGCAGTTGGGGGGGGCGCCCGGACATTCAGTACTTC
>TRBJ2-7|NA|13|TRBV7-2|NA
CASSSYYHYEQYF
TGTGCCAGCAGCTCCTACTACCACTACGAGCAGTACTTC